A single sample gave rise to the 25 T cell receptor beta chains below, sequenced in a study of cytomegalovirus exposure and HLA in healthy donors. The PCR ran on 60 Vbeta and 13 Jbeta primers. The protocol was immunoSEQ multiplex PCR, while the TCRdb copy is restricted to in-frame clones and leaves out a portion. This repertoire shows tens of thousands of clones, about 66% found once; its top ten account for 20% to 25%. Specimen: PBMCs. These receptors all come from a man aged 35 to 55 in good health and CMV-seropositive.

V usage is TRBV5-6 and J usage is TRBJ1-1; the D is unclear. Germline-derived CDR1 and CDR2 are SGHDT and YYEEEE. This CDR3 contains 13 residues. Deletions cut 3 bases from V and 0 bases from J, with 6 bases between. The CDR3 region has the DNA TGTGCCAGCAGCTGGGGAGTGAACACTGAAGCTTTCTTT. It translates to CASSWGVNTEAFF.

This CDR3 reads CASTGEVAQPQHF. CDR3 DNA: TGTGCCAGCACGGGGGAGGTCGCACAGCCCCAGCATTTT. The chain links TRBV19 to TRBJ1-5, with D tentatively TRBD1 (5 bases). Trimming took 9 bases from V and 7 from J, leaving 16 bases between them. The CDR3 contains 13 residues. Germline CDR1 reads LNHDA; CDR2 reads SQIVND (reference sequence).

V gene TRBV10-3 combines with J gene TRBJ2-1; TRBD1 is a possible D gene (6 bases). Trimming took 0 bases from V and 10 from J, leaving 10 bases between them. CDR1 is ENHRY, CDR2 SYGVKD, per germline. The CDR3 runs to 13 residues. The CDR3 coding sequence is TGTGCCATCAGTGAGTCTTCAGGACAGGAGCAGTTCTTC. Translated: CAISESSGQEQFF.

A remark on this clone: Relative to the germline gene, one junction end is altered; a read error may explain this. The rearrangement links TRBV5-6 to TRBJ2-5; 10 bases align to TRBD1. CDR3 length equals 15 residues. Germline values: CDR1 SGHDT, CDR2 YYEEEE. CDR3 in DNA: TGTGCCAGCAGCGGGACGGGGACAGGGGAAGAGGCCCAGTACTTC. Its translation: CASSGTGTGEEAQYF.

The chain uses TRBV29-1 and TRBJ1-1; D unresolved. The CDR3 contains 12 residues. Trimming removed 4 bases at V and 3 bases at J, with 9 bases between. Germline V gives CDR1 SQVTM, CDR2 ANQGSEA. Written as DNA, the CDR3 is TGCAGCGTTGGGCCATTGGACACTGAAGCTTTCTTT. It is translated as CSVGPLDTEAFF.

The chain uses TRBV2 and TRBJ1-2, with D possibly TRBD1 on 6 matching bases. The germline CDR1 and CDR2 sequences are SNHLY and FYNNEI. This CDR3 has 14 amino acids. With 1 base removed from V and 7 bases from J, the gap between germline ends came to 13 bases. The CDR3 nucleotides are TGTGCCAGCAGTGAAGTGGGGGCTTTCCCTGGCTACACCTTC. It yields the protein CASSEVGAFPGYTF. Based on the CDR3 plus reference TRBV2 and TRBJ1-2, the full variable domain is EPEVTQTPSHQVTQMGQEVILRCVPISNHLYFYWYRQILGQKVEFLVSFYNNEISEKSEIFDDQFSVERPDGSNFTLKIRSTKLEDSAMYFCASSEVGAFPGYTFGSGTRLTVV.

CDR3 DNA sequence: TGTGCCAGCAGCCCAGCGGACAGTACTTATGGCTACACCTTC. Translation: CASSPADSTYGYTF. The chain uses TRBV9 and TRBJ1-2, with D perhaps matching TRBD1 (6 bases). CDR1 SGDLS and CDR2 YYNGEE come from the germline V gene. V was trimmed by 4 bases and J by 5 bases, leaving 15 bases between them. The CDR3 spans 14 residues.

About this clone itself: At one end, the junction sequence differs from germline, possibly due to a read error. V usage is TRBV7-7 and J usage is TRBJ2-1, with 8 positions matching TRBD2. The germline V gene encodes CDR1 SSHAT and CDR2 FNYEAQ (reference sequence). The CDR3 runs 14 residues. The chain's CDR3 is CASSKGTSLNEQFF. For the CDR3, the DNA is TGTGCTAGCAGCAAAGGGACTAGTCTAAATGAGCAGTTCTTC.

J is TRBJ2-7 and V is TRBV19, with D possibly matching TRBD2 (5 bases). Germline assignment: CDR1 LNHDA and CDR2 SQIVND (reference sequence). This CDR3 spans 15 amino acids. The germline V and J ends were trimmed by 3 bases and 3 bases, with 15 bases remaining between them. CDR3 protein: CASSISMVRDYEQYF. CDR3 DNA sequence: TGTGCCAGTAGTATTTCCATGGTGAGGGACTACGAGCAGTACTTC.

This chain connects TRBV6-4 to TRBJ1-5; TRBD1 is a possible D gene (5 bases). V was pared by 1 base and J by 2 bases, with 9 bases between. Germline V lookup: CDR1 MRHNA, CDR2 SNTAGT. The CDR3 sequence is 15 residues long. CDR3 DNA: TGTGCCAGCAGTGACTATACAGGCGGCAATCAGCCCCAGCATTTT. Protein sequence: CASSDYTGGNQPQHF.

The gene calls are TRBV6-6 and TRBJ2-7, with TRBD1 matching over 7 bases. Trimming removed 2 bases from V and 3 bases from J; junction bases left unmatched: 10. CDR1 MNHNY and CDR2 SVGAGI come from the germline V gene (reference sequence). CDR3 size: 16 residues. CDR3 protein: CASSYDPGGIGYEQYF. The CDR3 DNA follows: TGTGCCAGCAGTTACGATCCAGGGGGTATAGGCTACGAGCAGTACTTC.

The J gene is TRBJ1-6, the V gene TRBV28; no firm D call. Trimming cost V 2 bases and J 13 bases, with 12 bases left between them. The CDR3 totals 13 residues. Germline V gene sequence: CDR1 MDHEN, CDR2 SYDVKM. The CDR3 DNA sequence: TGTGCCAGCAGTTTAGCAGGAAAGGTTCCCCTCCACTTT. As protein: CASSLAGKVPLHF.

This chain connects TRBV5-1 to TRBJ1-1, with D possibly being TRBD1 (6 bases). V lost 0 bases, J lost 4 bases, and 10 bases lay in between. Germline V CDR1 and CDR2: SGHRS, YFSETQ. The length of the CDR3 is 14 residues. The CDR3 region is CASSLAGVGTEAFF. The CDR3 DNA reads TGCGCCAGCAGCTTGGCAGGGGTGGGCACTGAAGCTTTCTTT.

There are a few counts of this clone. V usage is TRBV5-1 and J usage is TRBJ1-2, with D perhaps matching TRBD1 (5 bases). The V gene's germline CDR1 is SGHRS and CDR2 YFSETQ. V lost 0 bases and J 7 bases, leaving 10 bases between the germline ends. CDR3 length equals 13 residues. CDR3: CASSLGGEVGYTF. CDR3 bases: TGCGCCAGCAGCTTGGGAGGGGAGGTTGGCTACACCTTC.

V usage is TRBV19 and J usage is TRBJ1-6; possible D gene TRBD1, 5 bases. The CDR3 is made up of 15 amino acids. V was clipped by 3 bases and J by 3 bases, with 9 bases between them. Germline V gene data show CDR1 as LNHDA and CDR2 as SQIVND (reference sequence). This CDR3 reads CASSIGGNYNSPLHF. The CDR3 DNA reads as TGTGCCAGTAGTATCGGGGGGAACTATAATTCACCCCTCCACTTT.

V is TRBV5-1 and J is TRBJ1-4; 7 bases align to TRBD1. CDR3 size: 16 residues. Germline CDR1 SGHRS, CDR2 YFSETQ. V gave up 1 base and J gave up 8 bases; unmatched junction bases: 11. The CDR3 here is CASSLPTGDSFEKLFF. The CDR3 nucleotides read TGCGCCAGCAGCTTGCCCACGGGGGACAGCTTCGAAAAACTGTTTTTT. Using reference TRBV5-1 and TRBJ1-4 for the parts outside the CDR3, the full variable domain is KAGVTQTPRYLIKTRGQQVTLSCSPISGHRSVSWYQQTPGQGLQFLFEYFSETQRNKGNFPGRFSGRQFSNSRSEMNVSTLELGDSALYLCASSLPTGDSFEKLFFGSGTQLSVL.

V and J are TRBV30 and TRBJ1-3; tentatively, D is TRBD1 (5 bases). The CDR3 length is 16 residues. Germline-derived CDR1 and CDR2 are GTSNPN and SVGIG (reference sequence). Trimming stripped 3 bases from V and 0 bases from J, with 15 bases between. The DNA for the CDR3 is TGTGCCTGGAGCGATTCAACAGGAGCCTCTGGAAACACCATATATTTT. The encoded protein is CAWSDSTGASGNTIYF.

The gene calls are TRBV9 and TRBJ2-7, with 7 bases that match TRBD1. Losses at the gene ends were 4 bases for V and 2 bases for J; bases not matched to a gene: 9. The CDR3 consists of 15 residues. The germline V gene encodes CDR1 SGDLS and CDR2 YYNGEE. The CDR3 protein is CASSTRQGNAYEQYF. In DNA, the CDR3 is TGTGCCAGCAGCACCCGACAGGGTAACGCCTACGAGCAGTACTTC.

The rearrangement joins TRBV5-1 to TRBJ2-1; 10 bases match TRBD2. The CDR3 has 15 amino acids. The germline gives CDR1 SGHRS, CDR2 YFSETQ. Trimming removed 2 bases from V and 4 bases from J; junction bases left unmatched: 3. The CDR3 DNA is TGCGCCAGCAGCTTTAGCGGGGGGCAATACAATGAGCAGTTCTTC. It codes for CASSFSGGQYNEQFF.

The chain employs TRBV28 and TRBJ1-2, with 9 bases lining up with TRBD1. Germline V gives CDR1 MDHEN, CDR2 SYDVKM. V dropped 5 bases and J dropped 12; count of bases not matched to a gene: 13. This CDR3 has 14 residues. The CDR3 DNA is TGTGCCAGCAGTCCGCCATCACAGGGGGCGAAAGACACCTTC. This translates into CASSPPSQGAKDTF.

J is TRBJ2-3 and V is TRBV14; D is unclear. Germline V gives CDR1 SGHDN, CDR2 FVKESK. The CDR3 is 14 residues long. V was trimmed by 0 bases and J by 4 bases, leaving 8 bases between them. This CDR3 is CASSQDYGPDTQYF. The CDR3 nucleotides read TGTGCCAGCAGCCAAGATTACGGTCCAGATACGCAGTATTTT.

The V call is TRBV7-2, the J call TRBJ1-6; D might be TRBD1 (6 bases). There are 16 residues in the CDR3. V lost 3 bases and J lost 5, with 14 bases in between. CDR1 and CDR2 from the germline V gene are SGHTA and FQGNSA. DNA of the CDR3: TGTGCCAGCAGCTTGTGGCAGGGGAAAGATAATTCACCCCTCCACTTT. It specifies CASSLWQGKDNSPLHF.

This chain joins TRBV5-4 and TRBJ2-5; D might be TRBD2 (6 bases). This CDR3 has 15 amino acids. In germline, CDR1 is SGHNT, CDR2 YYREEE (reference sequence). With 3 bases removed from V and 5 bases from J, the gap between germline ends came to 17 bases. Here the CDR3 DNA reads TGTGCCAGCAGCTGGAAGGGGCGGGGAGAGGAGACCCAGTACTTC. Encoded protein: CASSWKGRGEETQYF. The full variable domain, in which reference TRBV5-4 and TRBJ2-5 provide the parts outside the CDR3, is ETGVTQSPTHLIKTRGQQVTLRCSSQSGHNTVSWYQQALGQGPQFIFQYYREEENGRGNFPPRFSGLQFPNYSSELNVNALELDDSALYLCASSWKGRGEETQYFGPGTRLLVL.

The CDR3 DNA follows: TGTGCCAGCACCTACTCAGGGGCAGGGAGAGCCTACGAGCAGTACTTC. Amino acid sequence: CASTYSGAGRAYEQYF. The chain recombines TRBV28 with TRBJ2-5, with TRBD1 as a possible D gene (6 bases). The J call may not be correct, given that the DNA end is closer to TRBJ2-7. The CDR3 is 16 amino acids. The V gene's germline CDR1 is MDHEN and CDR2 SYDVKM.

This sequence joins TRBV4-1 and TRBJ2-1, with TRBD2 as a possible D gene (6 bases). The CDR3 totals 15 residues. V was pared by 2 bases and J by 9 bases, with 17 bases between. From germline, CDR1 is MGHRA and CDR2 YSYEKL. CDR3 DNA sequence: TGCGCCAGCAGCCAACGAGGGAACAAAGCGGGTGAGCAGTTCTTC. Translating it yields CASSQRGNKAGEQFF.